A single sample gave rise to the 20 T cell receptor beta chains below, sequenced in a study of T cell repertoires in cytomegalovirus infection. No antigens are known for them. TCRdb passed the reads through MiXCR, listing each CDR3 protein once. The sample consists of some 500,000 distinct CDR3 sequences, 33% of them appearing once. The sample here was cultured PBMCs, taken from culture after CMV antigen stimulation. The receptor set was obtained from a human donor in good health (CMV status not recorded). Some clones in this sample may be carry-over from other donors' samples.

This clonotype was seen repeatedly, ten times or more. CDR3 in amino acids: CASSLTGARQETQYF. The CDR3 region has the DNA TGTGCCAGCAGCCTAACAGGGGCGCGTCAGGAGACCCAGTACTTC. The chain has TRBV7-2 and TRBJ2-5, with 7 nucleotides matching TRBD1. Germline V gene data show CDR1 as SGHTA and CDR2 as FQGNSA. The V segment lost 5 bases and the J segment 5 bases; nucleotides outside the gene matches: 11. The CDR3 spans 15 residues.

V usage is TRBV6-1 and J usage is TRBJ1-2; TRBD1 matches at 8 bases. CDR3 size: 17 residues. The germline V gene has CDR1 MNHNS and CDR2 SASEGT. The ends lost 4 bases at V and 4 bases at J; junction bases unmatched: 14. CDR3 DNA: TGTGCCAGCAGTGGCCGAGACAGGGGAATCGTTACCTATGGCTACACCTTC. It codes for CASSGRDRGIVTYGYTF.

Concerning this clonotype: This could be a read error, since a much larger clone is one nucleotide away. The chain uses TRBV7-2 and TRBJ2-3; no clear D. The CDR3 runs to 14 residues. V shed 8 bases and J shed 2 bases, with 14 bases lying between them. Germline assignment: CDR1 SGHTA and CDR2 FQGNSA. CDR3 bases: TGTACCAGCCCCCCTCCGGGTTACACAGATACGCAGTATTTT. Encoded protein: CTSPPPGYTDTQYF.

The chain employs TRBV29-1 and TRBJ1-1, with TRBD1 matching over 8 bases. Trimming cost V 3 bases and J 0 bases; bases outside gene matches: 9. Germline CDR1 is SQVTM and CDR2 is ANQGSEA. The CDR3 length is 16 residues. CDR3 protein: CSVDGMTGALNTEAFF. CDR3 nucleotides: TGCAGCGTTGATGGCATGACAGGGGCGTTGAACACTGAAGCTTTCTTT.

The gene calls are TRBV10-3 and TRBJ2-7; no firm D call. V lost 8 bases, J lost 2 bases, and 4 bases lay in between. CDR1 is ENHRY, CDR2 SYGVKD, per germline. CDR3 length equals 10 residues. CDR3 loop: CAIGTYEQYF. CDR3 coding DNA: TGTGCCATCGGCACCTACGAGCAGTACTTC.

This clonotype was seen once. This sequence joins TRBV5-5 and TRBJ2-1; 10 bases map to TRBD1. V shed 4 bases and J 3 bases; nucleotides not matched to a gene: 7. CDR1 and CDR2 from the germline V gene are SGHKS and YYEKEE (reference sequence). The CDR3 has 16 residues. CDR3 loop: CASSVIGTGVYNEQFF. The DNA of the CDR3 is TGTGCCAGCAGCGTCATCGGGACAGGGGTCTACAATGAGCAGTTCTTC.

The chain combines TRBV4-3 with TRBJ2-5, with D possibly being TRBD1 (6 bases). The CDR3 spans 14 residues. The V and J ends lost 0 bases and 6 bases respectively, with 11 bases between them. Germline CDR1 and CDR2: LGHNA and YSLEER. The CDR3, as DNA: TGCGCCAGCAGCCAAGAGGGACAAGGAAAGACCCAGTACTTC. It translates to CASSQEGQGKTQYF.

This clonotype was detected once. The chain carries TRBV19 and TRBJ1-1; D perhaps matches TRBD1 (5 bases). V shed 7 bases and J shed 7 bases, with 22 bases lying between them. This CDR3 region has 15 residues. The V gene's germline CDR1 is LNHDA and CDR2 SQIVND (reference sequence). The CDR3 sequence: CASNIGGGGRGEAFF. The CDR3 nucleotides read TGTGCCAGTAATATTGGCGGGGGAGGACGTGGTGAAGCTTTCTTT.

J is TRBJ2-5 and V is TRBV7-9; 10 bases match TRBD2. There are 18 residues in the CDR3. Trimming at V came to 2 bases and at J to 2 bases, leaving 11 bases not matched to a gene. Germline V gene sequence: CDR1 SEHNR, CDR2 FQNEAQ (reference sequence). The CDR3 coding sequence is TGTGCCAGCAGCTTAAGTTTTCTAGCGGGAGAGAGGCAAGAGACCCAGTACTTC. It yields the protein CASSLSFLAGERQETQYF. Combining the CDR3 with reference TRBV7-9 and TRBJ2-5 gives the whole variable domain DTGVSQNPRHKITKRGQNVTFRCDPISEHNRLYWYRQTLGQGPEFLTYFQNEAQLEKSRLLSDRFSAERPKGSFSTLEIQRTEQGDSAMYLCASSLSFLAGERQETQYFGPGTRLLVL.

The rearrangement uses TRBV23-1 and TRBJ2-7; possibly TRBD1 for D (5 bases). TRBV23-1 belongs to the ORF category, with a function that is uncertain. V was shortened by 1 base and J by 1 base, with 23 bases between the two germline ends. There are 19 residues in the CDR3. The CDR3 protein is CASSQLPNLQGRYSYEQYF. The DNA of the CDR3 is TGCGCCAGCAGTCAATTGCCGAACCTTCAGGGCCGATATTCCTACGAGCAGTACTTC.

This clonotype was seen ten or more times. The CDR3 nucleotides read TGTGCCAGCAGCGCACTCCCCTTAGCGGGACTCTCCTACAATGAGCAGTTCTTC. Translated: CASSALPLAGLSYNEQFF. The V call is TRBV7-2, the J call TRBJ2-1; 8 bases agree with TRBD2. CDR3 size: 18 residues. Looked up from germline, CDR1 is SGHTA and CDR2 is FQGNSA. After removal of 5 bases from V and 0 bases from J, the junction contained 12 bases not matched to a gene.

J is TRBJ2-7 and V is TRBV9, with a possible D match to TRBD2 (6 bases). The CDR3 totals 15 residues. The V end was cut by 3 bases, the J end by 3 bases, with 16 bases between. Germline V gene data show CDR1 as SGDLS and CDR2 as YYNGEE. DNA for the CDR3: TGTGCCAGCAGCGAGGAGGCGGGGATTGGCTACGAGCAGTACTTC. Translating it yields CASSEEAGIGYEQYF.

This clonotype has just a few counts. This chain joins TRBV12-3 or TRBV12-4 and TRBJ1-3, with TRBD1 matching over 7 bases. The CDR3 runs 14 residues. The ends lost 6 bases at V and 6 bases at J; junction bases unmatched: 8. CDR3 region: CASRGQNNLNTIYF. Written as DNA, the CDR3 is TGTGCCAGCAGGGGACAGAATAATTTAAACACCATATATTTT.

This clonotype was found a few times. The gene calls are TRBV29-1 and TRBJ1-1; TRBD1 agrees at 10 bases. Unmatched junction bases numbered 9, after V lost 2 bases and J lost 0 bases. Germline V gives CDR1 SQVTM, CDR2 ANQGSEA. The CDR3 has 17 residues. CDR3 sequence (DNA): TGCAGCGTTGAACTCTTGACAGGGGGCTTTATGAACACTGAAGCTTTCTTT. Translating gives CSVELLTGGFMNTEAFF. Full variable domain (missing parts from reference TRBV29-1 and TRBJ1-1): SAVISQKPSRDICQRGTSLTIQCQVDSQVTMMFWYRQQPGQSLTLIATANQGSEATYESGFVIDKFPISRPNLTFSTLTVSNMSPEDSSIYLCSVELLTGGFMNTEAFFGQGTRLTVV.

The table lists this clonotype with a few counts. The rearrangement uses TRBV20-1 and TRBJ2-3; 12 nucleotides line up with TRBD2. This CDR3 is built from 14 residues. The germline V gene has CDR1 DFQATT and CDR2 SNEGSKA (reference sequence). Losses at the gene ends were 6 bases for V and 4 bases for J; bases not matched to a gene: 5. The CDR3 sequence: CSAPTSGRSDTQYF. The CDR3, as DNA: TGCAGTGCACCTACTAGCGGGAGGTCAGATACGCAGTATTTT.

This clonotype was detected a few times. The chain uses TRBV4-1 and TRBJ2-7, with 11 bases fitting TRBD2. Germline assignment: CDR1 MGHRA and CDR2 YSYEKL. The CDR3 runs to 17 residues. V gave up 1 base and J gave up 2 bases; unmatched junction bases: 7. The CDR3 nucleotides are TGCGCCAGCAGCCAAGTTGATCTAGCGGGAGGCCCCTACGAGCAGTACTTC. Protein: CASSQVDLAGGPYEQYF.

This chain joins TRBV20-1 and TRBJ2-1; D ambiguous. V gave up 5 bases and J gave up 4 bases, with 15 bases separating them. The CDR3 has 14 amino acids. The germline V gene has CDR1 DFQATT and CDR2 SNEGSKA (reference sequence). The CDR3 is CSASDSRGYNEQFF. In nucleotides, the CDR3 is TGCAGTGCTTCCGACTCCCGAGGATACAATGAGCAGTTCTTC.

DNA of the CDR3: TGTGCCAGCTCACCAACCAGGGCCCCCTACGAGCAGTACTTC. The encoded protein is CASSPTRAPYEQYF. This rearrangement joins TRBV18 to TRBJ2-7, with D maybe TRBD1 (5 bases). With 2 bases removed from V and 2 bases from J, the gap between germline ends came to 10 bases. The CDR3 length is 14 residues. Looked up from germline, CDR1 is KGHSH and CDR2 is LQKENI.

The V and J genes are TRBV7-3 and TRBJ2-3; the D gene is possibly TRBD2 (5 bases). The V gene's germline CDR1 is SGHTA and CDR2 FQGTGA. Trimming shortened V by 2 bases and J by 0 bases, and 12 bases separated the two germline ends. The CDR3 contains 16 residues. The CDR3 reads CASSLYGNPSTDTQYF. The CDR3, as DNA: TGTGCCAGCAGCTTATACGGGAATCCTAGCACAGATACGCAGTATTTT.

CDR3 loop: CASSEGGGRLIITQGNQPQHF. CDR3 nucleotides: TGTGCCAGCAGTGAGGGTGGGGGAAGACTTATCATTACTCAGGGCAATCAGCCCCAGCATTTT. V is TRBV6-1 and J is TRBJ1-5, with D perhaps matching TRBD1 (5 bases). This CDR3 has 21 residues. Deletions cut 3 bases from V and 2 bases from J, with 29 bases between. Germline V gives CDR1 MNHNS, CDR2 SASEGT.